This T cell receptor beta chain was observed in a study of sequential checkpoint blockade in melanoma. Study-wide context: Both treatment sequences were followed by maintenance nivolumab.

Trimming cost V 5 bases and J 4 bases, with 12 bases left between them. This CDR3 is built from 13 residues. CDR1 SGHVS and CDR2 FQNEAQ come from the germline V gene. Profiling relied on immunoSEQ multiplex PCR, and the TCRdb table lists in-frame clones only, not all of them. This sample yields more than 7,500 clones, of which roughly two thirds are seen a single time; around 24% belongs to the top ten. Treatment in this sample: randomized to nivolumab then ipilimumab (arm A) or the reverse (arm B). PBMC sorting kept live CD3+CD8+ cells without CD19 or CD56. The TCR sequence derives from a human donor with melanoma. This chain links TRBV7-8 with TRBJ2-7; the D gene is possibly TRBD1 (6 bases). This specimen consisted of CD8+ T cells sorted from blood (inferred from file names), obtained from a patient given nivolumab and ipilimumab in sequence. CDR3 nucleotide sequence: TGTGCCAGCAGCCCCGCACAGGGTTACGAGCAGTACTTC. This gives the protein CASSPAQGYEQYF.